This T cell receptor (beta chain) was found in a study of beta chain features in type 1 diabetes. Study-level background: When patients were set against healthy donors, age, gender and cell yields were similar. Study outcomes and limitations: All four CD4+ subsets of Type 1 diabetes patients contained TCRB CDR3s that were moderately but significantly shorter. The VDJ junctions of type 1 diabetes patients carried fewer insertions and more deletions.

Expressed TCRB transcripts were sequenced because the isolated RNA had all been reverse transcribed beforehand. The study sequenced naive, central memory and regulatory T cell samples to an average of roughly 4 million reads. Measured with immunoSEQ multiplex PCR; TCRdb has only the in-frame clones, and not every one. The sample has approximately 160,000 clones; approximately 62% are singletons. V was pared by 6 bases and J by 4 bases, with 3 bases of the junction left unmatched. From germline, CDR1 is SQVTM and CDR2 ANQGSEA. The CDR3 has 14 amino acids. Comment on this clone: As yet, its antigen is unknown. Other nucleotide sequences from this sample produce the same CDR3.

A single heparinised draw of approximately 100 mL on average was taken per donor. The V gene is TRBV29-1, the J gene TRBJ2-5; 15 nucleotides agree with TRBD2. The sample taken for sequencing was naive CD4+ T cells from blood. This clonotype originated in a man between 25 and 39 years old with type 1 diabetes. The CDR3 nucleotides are TGCAGCGTCCCGGGACTAGCGGGGGGAGAGACCCAGTACTTC. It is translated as CSVPGLAGGETQYF.